The source of this T cell receptor beta chain is a study of shared clonotypes between healthy human individuals. Concerning this clone: Its antigen is unknown.

There are 16 residues in the CDR3. Unmatched junction bases numbered 12, after V lost 7 bases and J lost 5 bases. Per germline, CDR1 PRHDT and CDR2 FYEKMQ (reference sequence). Study outcomes and limitations: An anticipated effect of sequencing depth on clonotype sharing among donors was recognized.

For unsorted samples, genomic DNA was extracted from about 95 million PBMCs. Unsorted PBMC DNA was run through sequencing on ten immunoSEQ deep assay plates. Here immunoSEQ multiplex PCR was the method, and the copy in TCRdb shows in-frame clones only, minus some. Here the sample spans some 530,000 clones, roughly 80% being singletons. This clonotype originated in a woman in her thirties or forties in good health. Some clones in this sample may be carry-over from other donors' samples. The sequencing input was PBMCs. The chain carries TRBV13 and TRBJ2-1; 9 bases are shared with TRBD2. Written as DNA, the CDR3 is TGTGCCAGCAACGAGCACGGGACTAGCTTCGACAATGAGCAGTTCTTC. It specifies CASNEHGTSFDNEQFF. Together with reference TRBV13 and TRBJ2-1, the CDR3 gives the full variable domain: AAGVIQSPRHLIKEKRETATLKCYPIPRHDTVYWYQQGPGQDPQFLISFYEKMQSDKGSIPDRFSAQQFSDYHSELNMSSLELGDSALYFCASNEHGTSFDNEQFFGPGTRLTVL.